This T cell receptor beta chain was observed in a study of shared clonotypes between healthy human individuals. This clone was counted a few times. Clones were read by immunoSEQ multiplex PCR, and TCRdb kept only the in-frame ones, dropping some. The sample has approximately 700,000 clones, around 73% seen once. Specimen: memory CD4+ T cells sorted from blood. Subset noted: CD45RA-negative fraction. This TCR came from a woman in her 30s in good health.

This CDR3 is CASRKDRAVSGELFF. The CDR3 DNA sequence: TGTGCCAGCAGAAAGGACAGGGCGGTCTCCGGGGAGCTGTTTTTT. The V gene is TRBV2, the J gene TRBJ2-2; TRBD1 matches 8 bases. Trimming at V came to 6 bases and at J to 6 bases, leaving 9 bases not matched to a gene. The CDR3 consists of 15 residues. Germline assignment: CDR1 SNHLY and CDR2 FYNNEI.